Listed below are T cell receptor beta chains from one sample, sequenced in a study of blood T cell repertoires in COVID-19. TCRdb's table, derived via immunoSEQ multiplex PCR, lists solely in-frame clones and lacks some. The sample records 250,000 to 350,000 clones, around 88% being singletons. Source material: peripheral blood. Every receptor here comes from a man aged 25 to 40 with acute or convalescent COVID-19. Each CDR3 is given with its conserved first and last residue. The D gene is left open where the match is weak. A row's size may be missing; if present it is once, few, many or a size class.

d_call j_call clone_size v_call cdr3_nt cdr3_aa
- TRBJ1-6 - TRBV5-4 TGTGCCAGCAGCTTAGACAGGTCGCGGTCACCCCTCCACTTT CASSLDRSRSPLHF
- TRBJ1-3 - TRBV9 TGTGCCAGCAGCGTTGCGGGCTCTGGAAACACCATATATTTT CASSVAGSGNTIYF
- TRBJ2-3 - TRBV9 TGTGCCAGCAGCGTAGAGTTTGGGGCTAGTCCCACAGATACGCAGTATTTT CASSVEFGASPTDTQYF
- TRBJ2-3 - TRBV28 TGTGCCAGCAGTTTCGCCTCGACTAGCACAGATACGCAGTATTTT CASSFASTSTDTQYF
- TRBJ2-5 - TRBV6-5 TGTGCCAGCATGGGGGGGCGCGTAGAGACCCAGTACTTC CASMGGRVETQYF
- TRBJ2-5 - TRBV7-8 TGTGCCAGCAGCTTTTTCCTTTTTGGGGCCACCCAAGAGACCCAGTACTTC CASSFFLFGATQETQYF
TRBD1 TRBJ1-6 once TRBV19 TGTGCCAGTAGCACGGGACAGGGGAATTCACCCCTCCACTTT CASSTGQGNSPLHF
- TRBJ1-5 - TRBV7-6 TGTGCCAGCAGCTTGACAGATAGCAATCAGCCCCAGCATTTT CASSLTDSNQPQHF
TRBD1 TRBJ1-4 - TRBV27 TGTGCCAGCAGTATCTCAGGACAGGGCTCCCTGGGAAAACTGTTTTTT CASSISGQGSLGKLFF
TRBD2 TRBJ2-7 - TRBV14 TGTGCCAGCAGACCCGGGACTAGCGGTGGATGCGAGCAGTACTTC CASRPGTSGGCEQYF
- TRBJ1-2 - TRBV27 - CASSLLRAGNYTF
- TRBJ2-7 - TRBV5-1 TGCGCCAGCAGCTTGGGCAGGGTCTACGAGCAGTACTTC CASSLGRVYEQYF
TRBD1 TRBJ2-3 - TRBV4-1 TGCGCCAGCAGCCTAACCGGGACAGGGGGCGCAGATACGCAGTATTTT CASSLTGTGGADTQYF
TRBD2 TRBJ2-2 - TRBV28 TGTGCCAGCAGGCCGACTAGCGGGAGTCGGATCACCGGGGAGCTGTTTTTT CASRPTSGSRITGELFF